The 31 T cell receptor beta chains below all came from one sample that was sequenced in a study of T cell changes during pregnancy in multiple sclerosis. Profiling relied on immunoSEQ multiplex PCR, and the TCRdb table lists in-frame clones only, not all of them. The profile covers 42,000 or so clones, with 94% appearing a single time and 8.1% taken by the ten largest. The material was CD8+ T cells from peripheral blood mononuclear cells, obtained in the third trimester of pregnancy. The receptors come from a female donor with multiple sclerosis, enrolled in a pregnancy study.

The CDR3 DNA reads as TGCGCCAGCAGCCACGGGACAGGGGGGAGTTACGAGCAGTACTTC. Protein sequence: CASSHGTGGSYEQYF. V gene TRBV5-1 combines with J gene TRBJ2-7, with TRBD1 matching 11 bases. The CDR3 contains 15 residues. Germline CDR1 and CDR2: SGHRS and YFSETQ. The junction had 7 bases not matched to a gene; V was cut back by 4 bases and J by 4 bases.

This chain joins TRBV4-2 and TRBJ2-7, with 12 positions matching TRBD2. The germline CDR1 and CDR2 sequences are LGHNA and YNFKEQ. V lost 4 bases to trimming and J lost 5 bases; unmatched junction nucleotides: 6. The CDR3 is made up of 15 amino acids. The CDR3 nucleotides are TGTGCCAGCAGCCCCGGACTAGCGGGACTCGACGAGCAGTACTTC. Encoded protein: CASSPGLAGLDEQYF.

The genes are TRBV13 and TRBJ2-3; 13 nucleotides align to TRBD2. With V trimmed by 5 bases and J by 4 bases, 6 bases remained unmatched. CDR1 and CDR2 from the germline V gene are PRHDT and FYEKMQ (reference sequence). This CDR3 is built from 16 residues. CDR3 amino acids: CASSLGLAGASDTQYF. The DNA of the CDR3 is TGTGCCAGCAGCCTTGGACTAGCGGGAGCTTCAGATACGCAGTATTTT.

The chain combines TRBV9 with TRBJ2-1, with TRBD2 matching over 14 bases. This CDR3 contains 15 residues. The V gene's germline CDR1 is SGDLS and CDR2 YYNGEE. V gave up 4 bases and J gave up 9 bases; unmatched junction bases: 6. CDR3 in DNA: TGTGCCAGCAGCACCTCCGGGACTAGCGGGGGTGAGCAGTTCTTC. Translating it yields CASSTSGTSGGEQFF.

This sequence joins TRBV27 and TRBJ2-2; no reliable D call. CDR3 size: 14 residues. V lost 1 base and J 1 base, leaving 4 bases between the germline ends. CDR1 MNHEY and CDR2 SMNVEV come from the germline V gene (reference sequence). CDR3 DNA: TGTGCCAGCAGTTTATACATGAACACCGGGGAGCTGTTTTTT. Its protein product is CASSLYMNTGELFF.

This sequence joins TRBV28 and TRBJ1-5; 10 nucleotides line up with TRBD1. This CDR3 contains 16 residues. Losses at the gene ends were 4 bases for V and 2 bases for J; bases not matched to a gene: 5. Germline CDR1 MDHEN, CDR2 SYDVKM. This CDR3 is CASSYTGTGGNQPQHF. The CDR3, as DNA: TGTGCCAGCAGTTATACCGGGACAGGGGGCAATCAGCCCCAGCATTTT.

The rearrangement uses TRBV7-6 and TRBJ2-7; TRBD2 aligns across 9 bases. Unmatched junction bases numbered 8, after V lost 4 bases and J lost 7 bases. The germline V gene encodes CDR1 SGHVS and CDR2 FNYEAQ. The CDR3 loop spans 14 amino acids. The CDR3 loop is CASSSLAGAWEQYF. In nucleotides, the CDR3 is TGTGCCAGCAGCTCCTTAGCGGGAGCGTGGGAGCAGTACTTC.

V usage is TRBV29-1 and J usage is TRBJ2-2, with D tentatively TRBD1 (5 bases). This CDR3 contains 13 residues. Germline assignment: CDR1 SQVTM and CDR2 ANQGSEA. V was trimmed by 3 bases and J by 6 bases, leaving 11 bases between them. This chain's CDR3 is CSVEAQVSGELFF. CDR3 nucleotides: TGCAGCGTTGAGGCACAGGTGTCCGGGGAGCTGTTTTTT.

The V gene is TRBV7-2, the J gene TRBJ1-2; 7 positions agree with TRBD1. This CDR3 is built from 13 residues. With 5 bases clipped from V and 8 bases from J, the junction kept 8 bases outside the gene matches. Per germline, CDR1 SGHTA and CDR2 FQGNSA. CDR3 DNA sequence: TGTGCCAGCAGCCTAGACAGGGTGGCAGGCTACACCTTC. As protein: CASSLDRVAGYTF.

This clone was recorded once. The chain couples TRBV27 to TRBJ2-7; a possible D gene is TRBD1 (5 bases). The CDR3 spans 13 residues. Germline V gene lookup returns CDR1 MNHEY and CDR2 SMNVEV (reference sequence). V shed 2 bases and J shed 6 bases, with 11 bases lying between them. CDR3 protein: CASSLDRQFEQYF. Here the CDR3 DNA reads TGTGCCAGCAGTTTAGATAGACAGTTCGAGCAGTACTTC.

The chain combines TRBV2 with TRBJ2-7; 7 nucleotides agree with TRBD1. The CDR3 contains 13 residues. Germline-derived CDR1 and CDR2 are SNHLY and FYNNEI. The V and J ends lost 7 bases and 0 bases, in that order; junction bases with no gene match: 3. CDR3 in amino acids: CASTDRSSYEQYF. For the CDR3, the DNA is TGTGCCAGCACGGACAGGAGCTCCTACGAGCAGTACTTC.

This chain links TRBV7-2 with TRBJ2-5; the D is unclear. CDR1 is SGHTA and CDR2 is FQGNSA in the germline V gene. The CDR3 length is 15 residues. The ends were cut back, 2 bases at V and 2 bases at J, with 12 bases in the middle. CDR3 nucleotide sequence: TGTGCCAGCAGCTTAATAGGATACTATCAAGAGACCCAGTACTTC. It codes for CASSLIGYYQETQYF.

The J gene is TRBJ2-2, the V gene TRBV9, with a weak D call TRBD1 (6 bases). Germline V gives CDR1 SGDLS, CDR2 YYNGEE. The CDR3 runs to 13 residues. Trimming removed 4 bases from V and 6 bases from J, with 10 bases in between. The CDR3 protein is CASSPGTSGELFF. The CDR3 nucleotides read TGTGCCAGCAGCCCCGGGACATCCGGGGAGCTGTTTTTT.

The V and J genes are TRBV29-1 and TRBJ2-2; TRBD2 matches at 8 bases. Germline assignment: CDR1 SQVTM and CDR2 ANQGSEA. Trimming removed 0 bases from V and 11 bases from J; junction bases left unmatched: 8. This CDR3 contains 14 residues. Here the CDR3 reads CSVEECGGTEELFF. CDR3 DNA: TGCAGCGTTGAAGAATGCGGGGGGACCGAAGAGCTGTTTTTT.

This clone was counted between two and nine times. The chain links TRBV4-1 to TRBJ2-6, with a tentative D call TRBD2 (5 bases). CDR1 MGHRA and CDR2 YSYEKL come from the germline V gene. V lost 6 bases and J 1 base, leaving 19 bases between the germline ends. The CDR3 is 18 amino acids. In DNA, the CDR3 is TGCGCCAGCAGTCCCTGGAGAACGGGGAGATCTGGGGCCAACGTCCTGACTTTC. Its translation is CASSPWRTGRSGANVLTF.

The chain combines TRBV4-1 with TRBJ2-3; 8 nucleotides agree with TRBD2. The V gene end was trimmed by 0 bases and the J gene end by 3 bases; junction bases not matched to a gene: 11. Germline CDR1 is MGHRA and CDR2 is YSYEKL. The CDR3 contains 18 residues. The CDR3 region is CASSQDLPGLDGTDTQYF. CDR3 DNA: TGCGCCAGCAGCCAAGATCTACCGGGACTAGACGGAACAGATACGCAGTATTTT.

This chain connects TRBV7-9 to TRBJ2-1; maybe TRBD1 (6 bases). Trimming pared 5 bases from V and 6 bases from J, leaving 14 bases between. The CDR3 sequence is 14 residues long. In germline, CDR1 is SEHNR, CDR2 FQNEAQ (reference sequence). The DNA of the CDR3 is TGTGCCAGCAGCCAGGAAACAGGGCTCAATGAGCAGTTCTTC. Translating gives CASSQETGLNEQFF.

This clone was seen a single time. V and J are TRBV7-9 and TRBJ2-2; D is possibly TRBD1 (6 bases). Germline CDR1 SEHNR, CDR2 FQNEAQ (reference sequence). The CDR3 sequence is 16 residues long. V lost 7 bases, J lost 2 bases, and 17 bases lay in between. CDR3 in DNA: TGTGCCAGCACCGGAATGACAGGTGTCAACACCGGGGAGCTGTTTTTT. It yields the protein CASTGMTGVNTGELFF.

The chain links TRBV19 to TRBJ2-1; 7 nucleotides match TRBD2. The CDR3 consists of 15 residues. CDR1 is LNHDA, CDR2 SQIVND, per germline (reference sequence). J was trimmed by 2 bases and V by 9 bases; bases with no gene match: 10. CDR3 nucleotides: TGTGCCAGCAGGAGCGACAGCGGGACCTACAATGAGCAGTTCTTC. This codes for CASRSDSGTYNEQFF.

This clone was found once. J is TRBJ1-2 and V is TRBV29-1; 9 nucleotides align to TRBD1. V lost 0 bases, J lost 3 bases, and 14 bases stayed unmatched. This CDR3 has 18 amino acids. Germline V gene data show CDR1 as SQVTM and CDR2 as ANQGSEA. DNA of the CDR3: TGCAGCGTTGAAGATCGGGGTAGGCGCGGACAGGGGTACTATGGCTACACCTTC. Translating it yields CSVEDRGRRGQGYYGYTF.

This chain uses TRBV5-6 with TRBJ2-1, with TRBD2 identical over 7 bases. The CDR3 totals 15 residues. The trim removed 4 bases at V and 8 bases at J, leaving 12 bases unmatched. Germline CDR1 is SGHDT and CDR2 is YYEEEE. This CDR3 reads CASSPRLARVDEQFF. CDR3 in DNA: TGTGCCAGCAGCCCCAGACTAGCCAGGGTCGATGAGCAGTTCTTC.

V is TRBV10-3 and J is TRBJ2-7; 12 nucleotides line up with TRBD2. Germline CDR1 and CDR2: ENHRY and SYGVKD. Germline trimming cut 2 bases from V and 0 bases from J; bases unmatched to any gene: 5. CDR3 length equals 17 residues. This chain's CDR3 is CAISELGLAGISYEQYF. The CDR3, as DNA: TGTGCCATCAGTGAGCTAGGACTAGCGGGGATCTCCTACGAGCAGTACTTC.

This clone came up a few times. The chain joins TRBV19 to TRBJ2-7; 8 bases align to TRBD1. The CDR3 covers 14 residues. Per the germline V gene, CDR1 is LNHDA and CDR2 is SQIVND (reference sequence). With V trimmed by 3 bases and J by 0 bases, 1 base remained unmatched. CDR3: CASSITGGSYEQYF. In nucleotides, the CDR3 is TGTGCCAGTAGTATTACAGGGGGCTCCTACGAGCAGTACTTC.

CDR3 bases: TGTGCCAGCAGCGTAGGCTCTAGCGATAGCACAGATACGCAGTATTTT. Its translation is CASSVGSSDSTDTQYF. This rearrangement joins TRBV9 to TRBJ2-3; the D gene is possibly TRBD2 (6 bases). This CDR3 region has 16 residues. CDR1 and CDR2 (germline): SGDLS, YYNGEE. V was cut by 0 bases and J by 0 bases, with 11 bases left in between.

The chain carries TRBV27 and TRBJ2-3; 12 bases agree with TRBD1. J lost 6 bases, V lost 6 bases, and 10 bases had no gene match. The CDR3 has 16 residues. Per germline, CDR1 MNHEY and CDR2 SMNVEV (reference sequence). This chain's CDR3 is CASSSPGQGAMDTQYF. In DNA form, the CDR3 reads TGTGCCAGCAGCTCCCCGGGACAGGGGGCAATGGATACGCAGTATTTT.

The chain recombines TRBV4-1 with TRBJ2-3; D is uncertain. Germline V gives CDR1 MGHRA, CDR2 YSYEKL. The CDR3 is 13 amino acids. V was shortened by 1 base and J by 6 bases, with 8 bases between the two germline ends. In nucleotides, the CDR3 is TGCGCCAGCAGCCAAGGACAAACGGATACGCAGTATTTT. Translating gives CASSQGQTDTQYF.

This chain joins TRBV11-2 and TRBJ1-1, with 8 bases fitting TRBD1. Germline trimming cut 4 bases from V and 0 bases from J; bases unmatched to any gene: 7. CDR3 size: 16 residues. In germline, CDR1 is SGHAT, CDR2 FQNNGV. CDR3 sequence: CASSSPGQAMNTEAFF. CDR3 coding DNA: TGTGCCAGCAGCTCACCGGGACAGGCCATGAACACTGAAGCTTTCTTT. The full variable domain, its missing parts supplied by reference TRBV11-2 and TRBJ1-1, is EAGVAQSPRYKIIEKRQSVAFWCNPISGHATLYWYQQILGQGPKLLIQFQNNGVVDDSQLPKDRFSAERLKGVDSTLKIQPAKLEDSAVYLCASSSPGQAMNTEAFFGQGTRLTVV.

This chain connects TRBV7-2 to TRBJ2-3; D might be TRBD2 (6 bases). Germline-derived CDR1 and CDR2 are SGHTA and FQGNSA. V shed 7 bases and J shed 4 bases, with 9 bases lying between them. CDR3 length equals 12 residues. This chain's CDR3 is CASTREPDTQYF. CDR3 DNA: TGTGCCAGCACCCGGGAGCCAGATACGCAGTATTTT.

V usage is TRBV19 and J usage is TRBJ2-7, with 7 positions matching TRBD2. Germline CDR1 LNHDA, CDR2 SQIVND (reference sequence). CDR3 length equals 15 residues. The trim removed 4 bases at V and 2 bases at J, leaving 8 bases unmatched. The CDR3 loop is CASSTSSGPAYEQYF. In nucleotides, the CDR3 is TGTGCCAGTAGTACCTCTAGCGGACCCGCCTACGAGCAGTACTTC.

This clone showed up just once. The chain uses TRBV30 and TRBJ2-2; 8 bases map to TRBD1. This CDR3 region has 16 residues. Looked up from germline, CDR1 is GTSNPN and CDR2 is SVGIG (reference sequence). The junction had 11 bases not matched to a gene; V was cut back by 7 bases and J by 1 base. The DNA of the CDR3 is TGTGCCTCACACGTGACCGGGACAGGGAACACCGGGGAGCTGTTTTTT. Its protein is CASHVTGTGNTGELFF.

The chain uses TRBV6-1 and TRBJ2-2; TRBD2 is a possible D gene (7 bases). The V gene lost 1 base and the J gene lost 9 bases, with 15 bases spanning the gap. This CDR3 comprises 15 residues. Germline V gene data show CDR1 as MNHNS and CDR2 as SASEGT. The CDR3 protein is CASSEDGGAARELFF. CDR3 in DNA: TGTGCCAGCAGTGAAGATGGGGGGGCCGCGCGGGAGCTGTTTTTT.